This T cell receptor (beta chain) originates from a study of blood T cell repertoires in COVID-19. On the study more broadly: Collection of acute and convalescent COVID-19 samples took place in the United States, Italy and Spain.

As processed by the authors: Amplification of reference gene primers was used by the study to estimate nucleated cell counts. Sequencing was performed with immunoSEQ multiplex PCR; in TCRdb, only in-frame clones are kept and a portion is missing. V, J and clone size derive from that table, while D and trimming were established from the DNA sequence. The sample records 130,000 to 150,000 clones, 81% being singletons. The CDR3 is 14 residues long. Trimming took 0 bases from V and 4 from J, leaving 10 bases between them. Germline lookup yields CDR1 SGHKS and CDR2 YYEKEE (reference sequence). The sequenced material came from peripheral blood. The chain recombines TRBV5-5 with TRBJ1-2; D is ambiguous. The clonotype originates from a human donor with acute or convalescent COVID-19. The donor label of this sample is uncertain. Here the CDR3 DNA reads TGTGCCAGCAGCTTGGCTAGGTTAGGCTATGGCTACACCTTC. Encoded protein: CASSLARLGYGYTF.